The TCR beta chain described here comes from a study of shared clonotypes between healthy human individuals. Naive CD8 cells, CD45RO-negative and positively selected for CCR7, excluded terminally differentiated effector memory CD45RA+ cells. Free of recent acute infections or vaccinations, the donors were healthy HIV-negative adults. Germline CDR1 and CDR2: SQVTM and ANQGSEA. Between the trimmed V and J ends, which lost 6 bases and 0 bases, there was a span of 17 bases. The CDR3 length is 16 residues. Some clones are missing from TCRdb's copy, which holds only in-frame ones; the method was immunoSEQ multiplex PCR. The table has some 2.1 million clones, about 95% seen once.

This chain links TRBV29-1 with TRBJ2-2; no clear D gene. Sequencing used naive CD8+ T cells sorted from blood. The clonotype comes from a man aged 18 to 30 in good health. DNA of the CDR3: TGCAGCGTCCTAATACCTGGGCACGCGAACACCGGGGAGCTGTTTTTT. It specifies CSVLIPGHANTGELFF.